This T cell receptor (beta chain) was observed in a study of T cell responses to AZD1222 COVID-19 vaccine. Second doses at about 4 or about 12 weeks were pooled. Repertoires were generated with immunoSEQ multiplex PCR, while TCRdb's copy carries only in-frame clones and drops some. The sample has around 150,000 clones, about 93% seen once. Study-wide results and limits: Donors in the cohort were predominantly white British and more often female, and clonal diversity was possibly underestimated. There were repertoire samples only from the period after the peak T cell response.

Germline CDR1 and CDR2: MDHEN and SYDVKM. With V trimmed by 5 bases and J by 6 bases, 8 bases remained unmatched. This CDR3 is 14 amino acids long. As to this clone: Its antigen is currently unknown.

This receptor was identified in an adult who received the AZD1222 COVID-19 vaccine. The sample was peripheral blood, taken 28 days after the second AZD1222 dose. The chain has TRBV28 and TRBJ2-3, with 7 bases aligning to TRBD2. The CDR3 bases are TGTGCCAGCAGTAAGGCTAGCGGCGGGGATACGCAGTATTTT. Its translation is CASSKASGGDTQYF.